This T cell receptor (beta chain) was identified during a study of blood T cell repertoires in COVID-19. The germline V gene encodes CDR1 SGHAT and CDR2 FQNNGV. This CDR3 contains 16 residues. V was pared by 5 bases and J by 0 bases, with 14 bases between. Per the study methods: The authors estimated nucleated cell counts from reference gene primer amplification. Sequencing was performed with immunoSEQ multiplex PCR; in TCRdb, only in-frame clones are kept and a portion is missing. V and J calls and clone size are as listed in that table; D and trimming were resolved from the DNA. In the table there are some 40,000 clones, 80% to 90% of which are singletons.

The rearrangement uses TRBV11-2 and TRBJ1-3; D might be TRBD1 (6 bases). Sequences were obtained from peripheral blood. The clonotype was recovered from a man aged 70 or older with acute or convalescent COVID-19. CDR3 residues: CASSPRTAHSGNTIYF. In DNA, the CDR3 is TGTGCCAGCAGCCCACGGACAGCCCACTCTGGAAACACCATATATTTT.